A selection of T cell receptor beta chains follows, all from one sample in a study of cytomegalovirus exposure and HLA in healthy donors. The table came from immunoSEQ multiplex PCR; TCRdb's copy has only in-frame clones and leaves some out. The table shows more than 140,000 clones, with about 64% occurring only once. Source material: PBMCs. The receptors here all came from a woman between 25 and 40 years old in good health and CMV-seropositive. CDR3s include the opening cysteine and the closing phenylalanine or tryptophan. D genes are given only for firm matches. Not every row has a clone size; where given, it reads once, few, many or a size class.

TRBV5-1	few	-	TRBJ2-3	TGCGCCAGCCTGCGTGGGGGGAGCACAGATACGCAGTATTTT	CASLRGGSTDTQYF
TRBV28	few	TRBD1	TRBJ2-5	TGTGCCAGCAGTTTCACAGGACAGGGAGGGACCCAGTACTTC	CASSFTGQGGTQYF
TRBV7-8	-	-	TRBJ2-7	TGTGCCAGCAGCCCGTACAGATTCACCTACGAGCAGTACTTC	CASSPYRFTYEQYF
TRBV7-2	few	-	TRBJ2-3	TGTGCCAGCAGCTTTGCGGGAGATACGCAGTATTTT	CASSFAGDTQYF
TRBV19	-	-	TRBJ1-1	TGTGCCAGTAGTATCATTCTGCGGGACACTGAAGCTTTCTTT	CASSIILRDTEAFF
TRBV30	few	-	TRBJ1-1	TGTGCCTGGAGGTTGAGGTTAAACACTGAAGCTTTCTTT	CAWRLRLNTEAFF
TRBV27	-	-	TRBJ1-2	TGTGCCAGCAGTTTACTCCCCTACTTCCAGGGGAGGGACTACACCTTC	CASSLLPYFQGRDYTF
TRBV27	-	-	TRBJ2-4	TGTGCCAGCAGTTTATTCGCCCGGGGTGGAGGGGCCAAAAACATTCAGTACTTC	CASSLFARGGGAKNIQYF
TRBV5-1	few	-	TRBJ2-1	TGCGCCAGCAGCCTCCTGGGGGCCAGCTCCTACAATGAGCAGTTCTTC	CASSLLGASSYNEQFF
TRBV28	-	-	TRBJ1-1	TGTGCCAGCAGGACAGATAGCTTCACTGAAGCTTTCTTT	CASRTDSFTEAFF
TRBV10-3	-	TRBD1	TRBJ2-3	TGTGCCATAACTCCGGGACAGGGATCGGCAGATACGCAGTATTTT	CAITPGQGSADTQYF
TRBV5-1	-	-	TRBJ2-7	TGCGCCAGCAGCTGGGGGGATGGTAGCGACGAGCAGTACTTC	CASSWGDGSDEQYF
TRBV10-3	-	-	TRBJ1-5	TGTGCCATCAGTGAGTTAACAGGCGGTCAGCCCCAGCATTTT	CAISELTGGQPQHF
TRBV6-5	-	TRBD2	TRBJ2-7	TGTGCCAGCAGTTACGCCGGGAGGAACGAGCAGTACTTC	CASSYAGRNEQYF
TRBV29-1	-	-	TRBJ1-1	TGCAGCGTACCCGGGGGGACGGGGAACACTGAAGCTTTCTTT	CSVPGGTGNTEAFF
TRBV7-2	few	-	TRBJ2-4	TGTGCCAGCAGCTTAGATTTCAGTGTGACCAAAAACATTCAGTACTTC	CASSLDFSVTKNIQYF
TRBV2	-	-	TRBJ2-2	TGTGCCAGCAGCAGTAACACCGGGGAGCTGTTTTTT	CASSSNTGELFF
TRBV2	few	TRBD1	TRBJ2-1	TGTGCCAGCAGTGACAGGGGGAATGAGCAGTTCTTC	CASSDRGNEQFF
TRBV27	-	TRBD2	TRBJ2-7	TGTGCCAGCAGCCGCACTAGCGGGAGATACGAGCAGTACTTC	CASSRTSGRYEQYF
TRBV5-5	many	-	TRBJ1-1	TGTGCCAGCAGCTCCGTTCAGACAGGCGAAGCTTTCTTT	CASSSVQTGEAFF
TRBV21-1	-	-	TRBJ1-2	TGTGCCAGCAGCAAAGAGGGAGGTTTCTATGGCTACACCTTC	CASSKEGGFYGYTF
TRBV28	once	-	TRBJ1-1	TGTGCCAGCAGAAGGGGTGCTGAAGCTTTCTTT	CASRRGAEAFF
TRBV7-9	-	TRBD2	TRBJ2-2	TGTGCCAGCAGCTTAACAGCGGGGGCCGGGGAGCTGTTTTTT	CASSLTAGAGELFF
TRBV15	once	TRBD2	TRBJ2-3	TGTGCCACCAGCAGGGGCGGCCCTAGCGGGGCGGGAGATACGCAGTATTTT	CATSRGGPSGAGDTQYF
TRBV4-1	-	TRBD1	TRBJ1-6	TGCGCCAGCAGCCAAACCCTGGGGGGGACAGGGCGTTCACCCCTCCACTTT	CASSQTLGGTGRSPLHF
TRBV5-4	once	TRBD2	TRBJ2-7	TGTGCCAGCAGCCCTACCCCTAGCGGACACTACGAGCAGTACTTC	CASSPTPSGHYEQYF
TRBV5-5	-	TRBD1	TRBJ2-7	TGTGCCAGCAGCCGCTACGGGACAGGGCCCTACGAGCAGTACTTC	CASSRYGTGPYEQYF
TRBV9	-	TRBD2	TRBJ2-1	TGTGCCAGCACCAGCGGGGGGGCTTACAATGAGCAGTTCTTC	CASTSGGAYNEQFF
TRBV4-2	-	-	TRBJ2-1	TGTGCCAGCAGCCAATTTGTGCCCCCTATCGTCTTC	CASSQFVPPIVF
TRBV18	few	-	TRBJ2-2	TGTGCCAGCCTCCAGGGGTCCGGGGAGCTGTTTTTT	CASLQGSGELFF
TRBV19	-	-	TRBJ1-3	TGTGCCAGCCTCTCCGGTGACAGGCTAGCTGGAAACACCATATATTTT	CASLSGDRLAGNTIYF
TRBV9	-	TRBD2	TRBJ2-5	TGTGCCAGCAGCTATAGCGGGGGGGAGGGAGAGACCCAGTACTTC	CASSYSGGEGETQYF
TRBV18	-	-	TRBJ1-3	TGTGCCAGCTCACCTCTTAACCTCAGGGGAGGAAACACCATATATTTT	CASSPLNLRGGNTIYF
TRBV9	-	-	TRBJ2-1	TGTGCCAGCGGTCGGGGATACAATGAGCAGTTCTTC	CASGRGYNEQFF
TRBV9	-	TRBD2	TRBJ2-1	TGTGCCAGCAACGGGGGGGCTCTCTACAATGAGCAGTTCTTC	CASNGGALYNEQFF
TRBV2	-	TRBD1	TRBJ2-2	TGTGCCACTACAATGGACAGGGCAGGCACCGGGGAGCTGTTTTTT	CATTMDRAGTGELFF
TRBV9	-	TRBD1	TRBJ2-7	TGTGCCAGCAGCGTAGGACAGGGCTCCCACGAGCAGTACTTC	CASSVGQGSHEQYF
TRBV6-5	-	-	TRBJ1-1	TGTGCCAGCAGTTACTCAAGGAGTTGGACTGAAGCTTTCTTT	CASSYSRSWTEAFF
TRBV7-9	-	-	TRBJ1-5	TGTGCCAGCAGCCCAGGGCAGGGGCCCCAGCATTTT	CASSPGQGPQHF
TRBV7-9	-	TRBD2	TRBJ2-1	TGTGCCAGCAGAATCGCTAGCGGGGATCACAATGAGCAGTTCTTC	CASRIASGDHNEQFF
TRBV2	-	TRBD2	TRBJ2-3	TGTGCCAGCAGTGAACTAGCGGGAGCGGATACGCAGTATTTT	CASSELAGADTQYF